These T cell receptor beta chains were read from a single sample in a study of vaccination effects on CD4 cells after COVID-19. Generated by immunoSEQ multiplex PCR, the TCRdb table keeps only in-frame clones and is missing some. The data show some 40,000 clones, about four fifths seen once. No antigen has been assigned to these receptors. Sequencing was performed on CD4+ T cells from PBMCs cultured without peptide, taken before COVID-19 vaccination. The source of these receptors is a human donor who received a COVID-19 vaccine. The CDR3 runs from the conserved cysteine through the conserved F or W. Each record gives: clone size, D gene, J gene, V gene, CDR3 DNA, CDR3 protein. A D gene is named only where the DNA matches it firmly. Clone size is stated in some rows and not others, as once, few, many or a class when expanded.

size: -; D: -; J: TRBJ1-5; V: TRBV19; DNA: TGTGCCAGTAGTATAAACCTCTGGAGCAATCAGCCCCAGCATTTT; CDR3: CASSINLWSNQPQHF
size: once; D: TRBD1; J: TRBJ2-2; V: TRBV7-8; DNA: TGTGCCAGCAGTCGCGGGACAGGGTGGGTCGGGGAGCTGTTTTTT; CDR3: CASSRGTGWVGELFF
size: -; D: -; J: TRBJ2-5; V: TRBV15; DNA: TGTGCCACCAGCAGGGATTCCACAGGGTCGGTAGAGACCCAGTACTTC; CDR3: CATSRDSTGSVETQYF
size: -; D: -; J: TRBJ2-4; V: TRBV4-1; DNA: TGCGCCAGCAGCCATATTACAGGGTTATCGGCCAAAAACATTCAGTACTTC; CDR3: CASSHITGLSAKNIQYF
size: once; D: TRBD2; J: TRBJ2-2; V: TRBV5-6; DNA: TGTGCCAGCAGCTTGCACCGACTAGCGGGGGTGAGCGGGGAGCTGTTTTTT; CDR3: CASSLHRLAGVSGELFF
size: -; D: -; J: TRBJ2-3; V: TRBV4-2; DNA: TGTGCCAGCAGCCAAGAGACGGGGGGCACAGATACGCAGTATTTT; CDR3: CASSQETGGTDTQYF
size: -; D: TRBD1; J: TRBJ1-2; V: TRBV19; DNA: TGTGCCAGTAGTATGGGACAGGGGCAGAGACGGAGTGGCTACACCTTC; CDR3: CASSMGQGQRRSGYTF
size: -; D: -; J: TRBJ2-1; V: TRBV24-1; DNA: TGTGCCACCAGTGATTCCCTCGGGGGCTCCTACAATGAGCAGTTCTTC; CDR3: CATSDSLGGSYNEQFF
size: few; D: TRBD1; J: TRBJ2-1; V: TRBV7-2; DNA: TGTGCCAGCAGCTTACAGGGGGCCTACAATGAGCAGTTCTTC; CDR3: CASSLQGAYNEQFF
size: -; D: TRBD1; J: TRBJ1-1; V: TRBV5-1; DNA: TGCGCCAGCAGCCTACGAGCCGGGACAGGTAACACTGAAGCTTTCTTT; CDR3: CASSLRAGTGNTEAFF
size: few; D: TRBD1; J: TRBJ1-5; V: TRBV6-5; DNA: TGTGCCAGACTACAGGGGGCGTATCAGCCCCAGCATTTT; CDR3: CARLQGAYQPQHF
size: -; D: -; J: TRBJ2-2; V: TRBV11-2; DNA: TGTGCCAGCAGTCCGAACAGGGCCGGGGAGCTGTTTTTT; CDR3: CASSPNRAGELFF
size: -; D: -; J: TRBJ2-1; V: TRBV14; DNA: TGTGCCAGCAGCCCACTCAGCTCCTACAATGAGCAGTTCTTC; CDR3: CASSPLSSYNEQFF
size: -; D: -; J: TRBJ1-5; V: TRBV4-3; DNA: TGCGCCAGCAGCCAAGATCAAGAACAGCCCCAGCATTTT; CDR3: CASSQDQEQPQHF
size: few; D: TRBD2; J: TRBJ2-1; V: TRBV6-1; DNA: TGTGCCAGCAGTGAACGGGCTAGCGGGCTTTACAATGAGCAGTTCTTC; CDR3: CASSERASGLYNEQFF
size: -; D: TRBD2; J: TRBJ2-1; V: TRBV3-1/TRBV3-2; DNA: TGTGCCAGCCGCCCGTCGGGGACTAGCGGAAGCAATGAGCAGTTCTTC; CDR3: CASRPSGTSGSNEQFF
size: -; D: TRBD1; J: TRBJ2-6; V: TRBV5-6; DNA: TGTGCCAGCAGCCCTGACAGGGGGCGGTATTCTGGGGCCAACGTCCTGACTTTC; CDR3: CASSPDRGRYSGANVLTF
size: once; D: -; J: TRBJ2-5; V: TRBV2; DNA: TGTGCCAGCAGTCCCACTTGGATCGGAGAGACCCAGTACTTC; CDR3: CASSPTWIGETQYF
size: -; D: -; J: TRBJ1-5; V: TRBV3-1/TRBV3-2; DNA: TGTGCCAGCAGTGCAACAGGGAGCGGAAATCAGCCCCAGCATTTT; CDR3: CASSATGSGNQPQHF
size: -; D: -; J: TRBJ2-5; V: TRBV23-1; DNA: TGCGCCAGCAGCCAAGAGGGCAGCTCCCAAGAGACCCAGTACTTC; CDR3: CASSQEGSSQETQYF
size: -; D: TRBD2; J: TRBJ2-3; V: TRBV29-1; DNA: TGCAGCACTCGGGGACTAGCGGGGGGGCCTGGGGCTACAGATACGCAGTATTTT; CDR3: CSTRGLAGGPGATDTQYF
size: -; D: TRBD2; J: TRBJ2-5; V: TRBV6-5; DNA: TGTGCCACCCGCCGGGGGGGGGAGACCCAGTACTTC; CDR3: CATRRGGETQYF
size: -; D: -; J: TRBJ2-2; V: TRBV5-4; DNA: TGTGCCAGCAGCTTACCCGGGGGCCCGAACACCGGGGAGCTGTTTTTT; CDR3: CASSLPGGPNTGELFF
size: -; D: TRBD2; J: TRBJ2-6; V: TRBV6-6; DNA: TGTGCCAGCAGTCTAGGACTAGCGGGGGGTAGCTCTGGGGCCAACGTCCTGACTTTC; CDR3: CASSLGLAGGSSGANVLTF
size: -; D: -; J: TRBJ1-4; V: TRBV30; DNA: TGTGCCTGGAGTGTCGGACTTAAGGCAACTAATGAAAAACTGTTTTTT; CDR3: CAWSVGLKATNEKLFF